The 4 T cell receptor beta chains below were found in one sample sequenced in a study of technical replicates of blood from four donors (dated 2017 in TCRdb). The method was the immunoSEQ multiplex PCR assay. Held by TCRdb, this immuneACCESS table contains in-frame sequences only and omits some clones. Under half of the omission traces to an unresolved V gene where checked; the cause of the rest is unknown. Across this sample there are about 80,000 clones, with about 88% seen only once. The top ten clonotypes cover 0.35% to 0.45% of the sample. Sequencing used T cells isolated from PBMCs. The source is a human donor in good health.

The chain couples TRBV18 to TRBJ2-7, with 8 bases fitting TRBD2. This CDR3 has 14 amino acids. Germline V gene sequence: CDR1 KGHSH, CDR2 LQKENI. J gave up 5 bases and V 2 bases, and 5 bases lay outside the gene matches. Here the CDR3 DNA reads TGTGCCAGCTCACCAGGTCTAGCGGGCCACGAGCAGTACTTC. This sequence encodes CASSPGLAGHEQYF.

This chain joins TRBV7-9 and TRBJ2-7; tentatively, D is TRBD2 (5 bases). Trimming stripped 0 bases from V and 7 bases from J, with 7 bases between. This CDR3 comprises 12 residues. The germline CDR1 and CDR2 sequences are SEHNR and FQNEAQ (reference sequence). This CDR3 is CASSLATGEQYF. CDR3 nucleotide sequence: TGTGCCAGCAGCTTAGCGACGGGGGAGCAGTACTTC. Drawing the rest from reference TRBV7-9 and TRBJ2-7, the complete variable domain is DTGVSQNPRHKITKRGQNVTFRCDPISEHNRLYWYRQTLGQGPEFLTYFQNEAQLEKSRLLSDRFSAERPKGSFSTLEIQRTEQGDSAMYLCASSLATGEQYFGPGTRLTVT.

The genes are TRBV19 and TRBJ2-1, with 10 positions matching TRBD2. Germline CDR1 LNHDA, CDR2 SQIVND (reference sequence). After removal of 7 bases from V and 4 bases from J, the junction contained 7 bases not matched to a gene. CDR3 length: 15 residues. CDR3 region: CASTPGLAHYNEQFF. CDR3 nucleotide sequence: TGTGCCAGTACTCCGGGACTAGCGCATTACAATGAGCAGTTCTTC.

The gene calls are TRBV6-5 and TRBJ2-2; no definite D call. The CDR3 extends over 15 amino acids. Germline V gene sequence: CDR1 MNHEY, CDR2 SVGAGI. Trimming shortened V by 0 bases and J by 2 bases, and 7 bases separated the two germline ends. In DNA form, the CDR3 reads TGTGCCAGCAGTTACTCGGCAGAAAACACCGGGGAGCTGTTTTTT. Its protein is CASSYSAENTGELFF.